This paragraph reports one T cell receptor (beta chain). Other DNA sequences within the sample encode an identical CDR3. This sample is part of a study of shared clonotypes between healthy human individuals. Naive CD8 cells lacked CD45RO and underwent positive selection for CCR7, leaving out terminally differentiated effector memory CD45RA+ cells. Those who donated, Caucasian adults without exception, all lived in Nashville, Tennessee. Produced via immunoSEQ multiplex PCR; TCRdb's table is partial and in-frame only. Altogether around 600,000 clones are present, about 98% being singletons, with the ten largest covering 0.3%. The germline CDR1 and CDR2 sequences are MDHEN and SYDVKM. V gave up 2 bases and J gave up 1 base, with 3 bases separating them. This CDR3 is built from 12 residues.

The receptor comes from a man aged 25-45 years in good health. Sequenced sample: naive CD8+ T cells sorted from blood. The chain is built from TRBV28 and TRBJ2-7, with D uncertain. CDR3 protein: CASSLESYEQYF. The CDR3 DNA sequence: TGTGCCAGCAGTTTAGAGTCCTACGAGCAGTACTTC. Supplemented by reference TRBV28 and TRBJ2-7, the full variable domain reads DVKVTQSSRYLVKRTGEKVFLECVQDMDHENMFWYRQDPGLGLRLIYFSYDVKMKEKGDIPEGYSVSREKKERFSLILESASTNQTSMYLCASSLESYEQYFGPGTRLTVT.